These 16 T cell receptor beta chains originate from one sample sequenced in a study of CXCR3-negative and CXCR3-positive naive CD8 T cells. Study-level points and caveats: CXCR3-positive naive cells carried more hydrophobic TRB CDR3s than CXCR3-negative ones.

With UMI labels, 5' RACE was used to prepare the TRB cDNA libraries. One entry per CDR3 protein, without DNA, is what TCRdb gives after re-calling the 5' RACE reads. The sample has some 47,000 distinct CDR3 sequences. For these receptors, no antigen is known. Input material: naive CXCR3+ CD8+ T cells from blood. Regarding subset: CD45RO-CCR7+CD27+CD95- naive CD8+ T cells expressing CXCR3 (TNR3+). The receptors stem from a human donor in good health. Some clones in this sample may be carry-over from other donors' samples.

The CDR3 loop is CASSSIVGQQETQYF. The chain is built from TRBV11-2 and TRBJ2-5. From germline, CDR1 is SGHAT and CDR2 FQNNGV. The CDR3 loop spans 15 amino acids.

The V call is TRBV29-1, the J call TRBJ2-7; TCRdb's D call of TRBD1 is untestable without DNA. The CDR3 totals 11 residues. Germline CDR1 SQVTM, CDR2 ANQGSEA. This CDR3 reads CSSGAGGEQYF.

The J gene is TRBJ2-1, the V gene TRBV7-9; the TCRdb D gene call, TRBD1, has no DNA to confirm it. This CDR3 is built from 14 residues. Germline V gene sequence: CDR1 SEHNR, CDR2 FQNEAQ (reference sequence). The CDR3 reads CASSLWDVPYEQFF.

The chain combines TRBV25-1 with TRBJ2-2. Germline values: CDR1 MGHDK, CDR2 SYGVNS. The CDR3 is 13 amino acids. CDR3 residues: CASSELYTGELFF.

The gene calls are TRBV4-1 and TRBJ2-5; TCRdb's assignment of TRBD2 cannot be checked, as there is no DNA. Germline assignment: CDR1 MGHRA and CDR2 YSYEKL. CDR3 size: 17 residues. CDR3 protein: CASSQKQGGGLQETQYF.

This rearrangement joins TRBV9 to TRBJ1-6; TCRdb's D call of TRBD1 is untestable without DNA. The CDR3 runs 15 residues. In germline, CDR1 is SGDLS, CDR2 YYNGEE. The CDR3 here is CASSVVPGDRAPLHF.

The chain recombines TRBV12-3 or TRBV12-4 with TRBJ2-5; absent DNA, TCRdb's TRBD1 call cannot be checked. This CDR3 is built from 18 residues. CDR3 in amino acids: CASSLKPGGGPTQETQYF.

This chain connects TRBV14 to TRBJ2-2. Germline CDR1 and CDR2: SGHDN and FVKESK. The CDR3 consists of 17 residues. The CDR3 is CASSQDFRRVYSGELFF. The full variable domain, in which reference TRBV14 and TRBJ2-2 provide the parts outside the CDR3, is EAGVTQFPSHSVIEKGQTVTLRCDPISGHDNLYWYRRVMGKEIKFLLHFVKESKQDESGMPNNRFLAERTGGTYSTLKVQPAELEDSGVYFCASSQDFRRVYSGELFFGEGSRLTVL.

V and J are TRBV4-1 and TRBJ2-3. The CDR3 extends over 13 amino acids. Per germline, CDR1 MGHRA and CDR2 YSYEKL. The CDR3 region is CASSQQSTDTQYF.

V is TRBV10-3 and J is TRBJ2-1. The CDR3 has 14 residues. Germline CDR1 ENHRY, CDR2 SYGVKD. The CDR3 loop is CAISEFSSYNEQFF.

This chain links TRBV7-9 with TRBJ2-6. This CDR3 has 19 residues. Germline CDR1 SEHNR, CDR2 FQNEAQ (reference sequence). CDR3: CASSSQMGRVVYGANVLTF.

The V call is TRBV4-3, the J call TRBJ2-7; TCRdb gives TRBD1 as the D gene, but with no DNA this cannot be confirmed. Germline CDR1 is LGHNA and CDR2 is YSLEER. The CDR3 is made up of 15 amino acids. The CDR3 protein is CASSQDRDSSYEQYF.

The chain uses TRBV2 and TRBJ2-5; the TRBD1 assignment by TCRdb is unverifiable without DNA. Germline lookup yields CDR1 SNHLY and CDR2 FYNNEI. This CDR3 region has 15 residues. This CDR3 is CASSPGQGTLVTQYF.

This chain uses TRBV28 with TRBJ2-7; TCRdb selects TRBD1, and the lack of DNA leaves this call unchecked. CDR3 size: 13 residues. Germline lookup yields CDR1 MDHEN and CDR2 SYDVKM. CDR3 in amino acids: CATMGTDSYEQYF.

The genes are TRBV18 and TRBJ2-7; the TCRdb D gene call, TRBD1, has no DNA to confirm it. Germline V gives CDR1 KGHSH, CDR2 LQKENI. CDR3 length: 14 amino acids. CDR3 residues: CASTPGQGTYEQYF.

The V call is TRBV29-1, the J call TRBJ2-1; TCRdb selects TRBD2, and the lack of DNA leaves this call unchecked. The CDR3 loop spans 13 amino acids. Germline V CDR1 and CDR2: SQVTM, ANQGSEA. The CDR3 here is CSVGASGPNEQFF.